These 8 T cell receptor beta chains were sequenced from one sample in a study of Graves' ophthalmopathy and Graves' hyperthyroidism. Amplification of TCR beta CDR3 regions used RNA transcripts. RT-PCR was first run with HTBI primers, then multiplex PCR in a second round. One entry per CDR3 protein, called by TCRdb with MiXCR from the multiplex PCR reads. Found here are about 600,000 distinct CDR3 sequences, roughly 40% of them singletons; the top ten hold over 3.5%. What was sequenced was peripheral blood or thyroid tissue (not recorded which). The origin of the receptors is an adult man with Graves' hyperthyroidism.

V and J are TRBV19 and TRBJ2-7, with D possibly matching TRBD1 (6 bases). The DNA end lines up better with TRBJ2-1; the J call may be wrong. Germline V CDR1 and CDR2: LNHDA, SQIVND (reference sequence). The CDR3 consists of 16 residues. Here the CDR3 DNA reads TGTGCCAGTAGTATGATGGCCAGGGGAGCCTACAATGAGCAGTTCTTC. It encodes CASSMMARGAYNEQFF.

The table lists this clonotype with many counts. J is TRBJ2-2 and V is TRBV9; no definite D call. V was clipped by 0 bases and J by 6 bases, with 3 bases between them. The CDR3 has 12 amino acids. Germline CDR1 reads SGDLS; CDR2 reads YYNGEE. CDR3: CASSVDSGELFF. CDR3 sequence (DNA): TGTGCCAGCAGCGTAGACTCCGGGGAGCTGTTTTTT.

Of note for this clonotype: Given a much more abundant clone one base away, this may be a read error. The chain joins TRBV7-6 to TRBJ2-5; TRBD2 agrees at 16 bases. The CDR3 runs 15 residues. Per the germline V gene, CDR1 is SGHVS and CDR2 is FNYEAQ. With V trimmed by 6 bases and J by 4 bases, 2 bases remained unmatched. CDR3 sequence (DNA): TGTGCCAGCAGTGGGACTAGCGGGGGGGCAGAGACCCAGTACTTC. Its translation: CASSGTSGGAETQYF.

This chain connects TRBV10-2 to TRBJ2-3; 7 positions agree with TRBD2. Germline V lookup: CDR1 WSHSY, CDR2 SAAADI. V dropped 0 bases and J dropped 4; count of bases not matched to a gene: 4. This CDR3 is built from 15 residues. The CDR3 DNA reads TGCGCCAGCAGTGAGTCCGGGACTAAGGCAGATACGCAGTATTTT. Translated: CASSESGTKADTQYF.

The chain links TRBV5-1 to TRBJ2-3; no clear D gene. The CDR3 is made up of 13 amino acids. Germline lookup yields CDR1 SGHRS and CDR2 YFSETQ. V was cut by 0 bases and J by 3 bases, with 5 bases left in between. CDR3 DNA sequence: TGCGCCAGCAGCTTGGCCATGACAGATACGCAGTATTTT. As protein: CASSLAMTDTQYF.

In this sample, this clonotype turned up once. This chain links TRBV15 with TRBJ1-1, with D perhaps matching TRBD1 (5 bases). From germline, CDR1 is LNHNV and CDR2 YYDKDF (reference sequence). This CDR3 contains 14 residues. V lost 1 base to trimming and J lost 1 base, with 7 bases between them. Here the CDR3 reads CATSRVDRNTEAFF. CDR3 in DNA: TGTGCCACCAGCAGAGTTGACAGGAACACTGAAGCTTTCTTT.

This clonotype was detected a few times. This chain connects TRBV9 to TRBJ2-5, with a possible D match to TRBD2 (7 bases). CDR3 length equals 16 residues. V lost 0 bases and J lost 5, with 17 bases in between. The germline V gene encodes CDR1 SGDLS and CDR2 YYNGEE. The CDR3 nucleotides are TGTGCCAGCAGCGTAGCGGGGGGCAGTGTGGGGGAGACCCAGTACTTC. Residues: CASSVAGGSVGETQYF. The full variable domain, its missing parts supplied by reference TRBV9 and TRBJ2-5, is DSGVTQTPKHLITATGQRVTLRCSPRSGDLSVYWYQQSLDQGLQFLIQYYNGEERAKGNILERFSAQQFPDLHSELNLSSLELGDSALYFCASSVAGGSVGETQYFGPGTRLLVL.

The chain recombines TRBV7-9 with TRBJ2-3; TRBD1 is a possible D gene (6 bases). Germline V gene sequence: CDR1 SEHNR, CDR2 FQNEAQ (reference sequence). V gave up 5 bases and J gave up 6 bases, with 21 bases separating them. The CDR3 consists of 16 residues. The CDR3 region is CASSRTGQGRGDTQYF. The CDR3, as DNA: TGTGCCAGCAGCCGGACCGGCCAGGGCAGGGGCGATACGCAGTATTTT.